Each of the 18 T cell receptor beta chains below was sequenced from the same sample in a study of T-cell memory formation after mild COVID-19. TCRdb reanalysed the 5' RACE reads using MiXCR and keeps one entry per CDR3 protein. The sample consists of 140,000 or so distinct CDR3 sequences, about 5.7% of them appearing once. The sample was PBMCs or a T cell subset sorted from them (not recorded which). Receptors originate from an adult woman who had mild COVID-19 (a few samples of this study predate the infection). Cell type and time point are not known.

V usage is TRBV6-5 and J usage is TRBJ2-6; D gene uncertain. Trimming removed 2 bases from V and 0 bases from J, with 8 bases in between. Germline CDR1 is MNHEY and CDR2 is SVGAGI. There are 16 residues in the CDR3. CDR3 in amino acids: CASSYVANSGANVLTF. For the CDR3, the DNA is TGTGCCAGCAGTTACGTGGCGAACTCTGGGGCCAACGTCCTGACTTTC.

This clonotype was observed many times. The DNA for the CDR3 is TGCGCCAGCTTTGGCGGGGATGCGACAGATACGCAGTATTTT. As protein: CASFGGDATDTQYF. This sequence joins TRBV5-1 and TRBJ2-3; perhaps TRBD2 as D (6 bases). V lost 7 bases to trimming and J lost 3 bases, with 15 bases between them. Germline CDR1 SGHRS, CDR2 YFSETQ. The CDR3 sequence is 14 residues long.

This clonotype was observed a few times. The chain joins TRBV27 to TRBJ2-3; the match to TRBD1 covers 8 bases. J was trimmed by 2 bases and V by 6 bases; bases with no gene match: 7. CDR3 length: 15 amino acids. The germline V gene has CDR1 MNHEY and CDR2 SMNVEV (reference sequence). DNA for the CDR3: TGTGCCAGCAGCCAGACAGGGGCACCCACAGATACGCAGTATTTT. Translating gives CASSQTGAPTDTQYF.

The chain links TRBV6-6 to TRBJ2-7; 10 nucleotides line up with TRBD2. CDR1 is MNHNY, CDR2 SVGAGI, per germline (reference sequence). V shed 0 bases, J shed 4 bases, and the junction held 3 bases outside the gene matches. The CDR3 has 15 amino acids. The CDR3 region has the DNA TGTGCCAGCAGTTACTCCGGGACTAGCGCTTACGAGCAGTACTTC. Translation gives CASSYSGTSAYEQYF.

This clonotype was detected ten times or more. The chain is built from TRBV7-3 and TRBJ2-7, with D possibly called TRBD1 or TRBD2 (7 bases each). This CDR3 comprises 15 residues. Germline V gives CDR1 SGHTA, CDR2 FQGTGA. Between the trimmed V and J ends, which lost 5 bases and 3 bases, there was a span of 17 bases. Here the CDR3 DNA reads TGTGCCAGCAGCCCCAGGGGGGGGCACATCTACGAGCAGTACTTC. Encoded protein: CASSPRGGHIYEQYF. Together with reference TRBV7-3 and TRBJ2-7, the CDR3 gives the full variable domain: GAGVSQTPSNKVTEKGKYVELRCDPISGHTALYWYRQSLGQGPEFLIYFQGTGAADDSGLPNDRFFAVRPEGSVSTLKIQRTERGDSAVYLCASSPRGGHIYEQYFGPGTRLTVT.

This clonotype was counted many times. V gene TRBV3-1 combines with J gene TRBJ2-2; D perhaps matches TRBD1 (6 bases). Germline V lookup: CDR1 LGHDT, CDR2 YNNKEL (reference sequence). The V and J ends lost 8 bases and 1 base respectively, with 11 bases between them. There are 14 residues in the CDR3. CDR3 sequence: CASLQGRNTGELFF. The CDR3 region has the DNA TGTGCCAGCTTACAGGGTCGGAACACCGGGGAGCTGTTTTTT.

This clonotype was seen repeatedly, ten times or more. The V gene is TRBV5-1, the J gene TRBJ2-1; D is unclear. Trimming shortened V by 1 base and J by 0 bases, and 11 bases separated the two germline ends. Germline assignment: CDR1 SGHRS and CDR2 YFSETQ. This CDR3 region has 16 residues. CDR3 in amino acids: CASSLSPRSSYNEQFF. DNA of the CDR3: TGCGCCAGCAGCTTGTCCCCGCGGAGCTCCTACAATGAGCAGTTCTTC.

The chain recombines TRBV10-3 with TRBJ2-7; 13 bases line up with TRBD2. Germline V lookup: CDR1 ENHRY, CDR2 SYGVKD. This CDR3 is built from 17 residues. V was pared by 4 bases and J by 2 bases, with 8 bases of the junction left unmatched. The CDR3 region is CAISGGLAGAETYEQYF. The CDR3 coding sequence is TGTGCCATCAGTGGAGGACTAGCGGGAGCTGAAACCTACGAGCAGTACTTC.

The chain recombines TRBV12-3 or TRBV12-4 with TRBJ2-1, with 13 bases identical to TRBD2. The ends lost 1 base at V and 1 base at J; junction bases unmatched: 1. There are 17 residues in the CDR3. CDR3 amino acids: CASSLGGLAGSYNEQFF. Written as DNA, the CDR3 is TGTGCCAGCAGTTTAGGGGGACTAGCGGGGTCCTACAATGAGCAGTTCTTC.

The CDR3 sequence is CASSLWGEDQPQHF. The CDR3 DNA sequence: TGCGCCAGCAGCTTGTGGGGGGAGGATCAGCCCCAGCATTTT. The chain has TRBV5-1 and TRBJ1-5; a possible D gene is TRBD1 (5 bases). Germline CDR1 reads SGHRS; CDR2 reads YFSETQ. Trimming took 1 base from V and 5 from J, leaving 10 bases between them. This CDR3 contains 14 residues.

The chain employs TRBV11-3 and TRBJ2-4; 9 nucleotides match TRBD2. There are 15 residues in the CDR3. In germline, CDR1 is SGHNT, CDR2 YENEEA. After removal of 2 bases from V and 4 bases from J, the junction contained 3 bases not matched to a gene. The CDR3 sequence is CASSLLAGLKNIQYF. The DNA for the CDR3 is TGTGCCAGCAGCTTACTAGCGGGGTTGAAAAACATTCAGTACTTC.

The J gene is TRBJ2-1, the V gene TRBV6-2 or TRBV6-3; 7 positions match TRBD2. Germline CDR1 reads MNHEY; CDR2 reads SVGEGT. The CDR3 has 15 amino acids. After removal of 6 bases from V and 1 base from J, the junction contained 6 bases not matched to a gene. CDR3 sequence reads: CASSRTSYSYNEQFF. The CDR3, as DNA: TGTGCCAGCAGCCGGACTAGTTATTCCTACAATGAGCAGTTCTTC.

This clonotype turned up a few times. V is TRBV7-2 and J is TRBJ2-1; weak D call: TRBD1 (5 bases). V was cut by 1 base and J by 7 bases, with 11 bases left in between. Germline-derived CDR1 and CDR2 are SGHTA and FQGNSA. The CDR3 totals 14 residues. CDR3 region: CASSLGRNRNEQFF. The CDR3 DNA reads TGTGCCAGCAGCTTAGGGCGAAACAGGAATGAGCAGTTCTTC. Supplemented by reference TRBV7-2 and TRBJ2-1, the full variable domain reads GAGVSQSPSNKVTEKGKDVELRCDPISGHTALYWYRQSLGQGLEFLIYFQGNSAPDKSGLPSDRFSAERTGGSVSTLTIQRTQQEDSAVYLCASSLGRNRNEQFFGPGTRLTVL.

Of note for this clonotype: Being one base from a much bigger clone, this may be a read error. The chain employs TRBV5-1 and TRBJ2-7; 7 bases fit TRBD1. Per germline, CDR1 SGHRS and CDR2 YFSETQ. J lost 4 bases, V lost 4 bases, and 11 bases had no gene match. The CDR3 covers 15 residues. CDR3 in amino acids: CASSTTGTVLYEQYF. CDR3 coding DNA: TGCGCCAGCAGCACGACCGGGACAGTGCTTTACGAGCAGTACTTC.

Worth noting for this clonotype: This may stem from a read error, because a much larger clone lies one nucleotide away. This chain connects TRBV12-3 or TRBV12-4 to TRBJ2-7; D unclear. The CDR3 totals 15 residues. The V and J ends lost 3 bases and 5 bases respectively, with 17 bases between them. CDR3 nucleotide sequence: TGTGCCAGCAGTTTCAGTCGACGGCTCCGGGACGAGCAGTACTTC. This sequence encodes CASSFSRRLRDEQYF.

This clonotype has at least ten counts. This rearrangement joins TRBV11-1 to TRBJ2-7; D call uncertain. CDR1 and CDR2 (germline): SGHAT, FQDESV (reference sequence). Trimming shortened V by 3 bases and J by 3 bases, and 3 bases separated the two germline ends. The CDR3 spans 11 residues. The CDR3 bases are TGTGCCAGCAGCTTTGACTACGAGCAGTACTTC. It is translated as CASSFDYEQYF.

V and J are TRBV11-2 and TRBJ2-5; 9 positions match TRBD1. The CDR3 runs 18 residues. Trimming cost V 5 bases and J 1 base; bases outside gene matches: 14. Looked up from germline, CDR1 is SGHAT and CDR2 is FQNNGV. The CDR3 is CASSARPGGQGFQETQYF. For the CDR3, the DNA is TGTGCCAGCAGCGCCCGGCCCGGGGGACAGGGTTTCCAAGAGACCCAGTACTTC. Together with reference TRBV11-2 and TRBJ2-5, the CDR3 gives the full variable domain: EAGVAQSPRYKIIEKRQSVAFWCNPISGHATLYWYQQILGQGPKLLIQFQNNGVVDDSQLPKDRFSAERLKGVDSTLKIQPAKLEDSAVYLCASSARPGGQGFQETQYFGPGTRLLVL.

The rearrangement joins TRBV29-1 to TRBJ1-1; 8 bases line up with TRBD1. The CDR3 has 13 amino acids. The germline V gene encodes CDR1 SQVTM and CDR2 ANQGSEA. V was pared by 4 bases and J by 1 base, with 2 bases of the junction left unmatched. CDR3 in amino acids: CSVGTGWNTEAFF. In DNA, the CDR3 is TGCAGCGTTGGGACAGGGTGGAACACTGAAGCTTTCTTT.